Given below is one T cell receptor (beta chain) in context. This CDR3 is 16 amino acids long. Unmatched junction bases numbered 8, after V lost 0 bases and J lost 6 bases. CDR1 is SGHRS, CDR2 YFSETQ, per germline. Assay used: immunoSEQ multiplex PCR; TCRdb lists only in-frame clones, some missing. The sample has 720,000 or so clones, 70% to 90% seen once. The data originate from a study of shared T cell receptors in the human thymus. The same data also went into a second study, on human thymus T cells. As that report states: Having corrective surgery for congenital heart defects, healthy Finnish infants were the ones who donated. Resections obtained during corrective heart surgery supplied the thymus tissue. Overlap was high between thymic repertoires from unrelated individuals, as reported in related research.

Sequenced input: thymocytes. The sequence was obtained from a girl less than two years old with a congenital heart defect. The genes are TRBV5-1 and TRBJ1-5; 8 nucleotides line up with TRBD1. CDR3 residues: CASSLAGRGLGQPQHF. DNA for the CDR3: TGCGCCAGCAGCTTGGCTGGCAGGGGGCTGGGTCAGCCCCAGCATTTT.